The 32 T cell receptor beta chains below all came from one sample that was sequenced in a study of T cells after yellow fever vaccination (dated by TCRdb to 2018 to 2020). Library preparation employed 5' RACE. Sequenced using an Illumina HiSeq 2500. TCRdb trimmed the raw reads at Q25, called clones with MiXCR and kept productive beta chains. Rows with one shared CDR3 protein collapse into an entry with the most common genes and DNA. In all, the sample holds over 150,000 distinct CDR3 sequences, and 5.5% to 7.5% of those were seen once. Of the sample, nearly 3% is held by the ten largest clones. The treatment or condition label, as the study defines it: live attenuated yellow fever vaccine strain. Sequencing used CD4+ T cells sorted from PBMCs, obtained on the day of the first yellow fever vaccination. The receptor set was obtained from a man in his late teens or twenties who received the YFV17D yellow fever vaccine.

This clonotype was seen a handful of times. V gene TRBV5-1 combines with J gene TRBJ1-4; no clear D gene. Per the germline V gene, CDR1 is SGHRS and CDR2 is YFSETQ. The CDR3 is 13 amino acids. V was trimmed by 1 base and J by 4 bases, leaving 5 bases between them. DNA of the CDR3: TGCGCCAGCAGCTTGTTGTTTAATGAAAAACTGTTTTTT. It encodes CASSLLFNEKLFF.

At least ten counts were recorded for this clonotype. The genes are TRBV7-6 and TRBJ2-5; 8 nucleotides align to TRBD1. The CDR3 runs 14 residues. Looked up from germline, CDR1 is SGHVS and CDR2 is FNYEAQ. With 3 bases clipped from V and 4 bases from J, the junction kept 4 bases outside the gene matches. The CDR3 sequence is CASSFGQGRETQYF. CDR3 nucleotide sequence: TGTGCCAGCAGCTTCGGACAGGGAAGAGAGACCCAGTACTTC.

This clonotype was seen many times. The chain combines TRBV7-9 with TRBJ2-1, with D perhaps matching TRBD1 or TRBD2 (5 bases each). Trimming shortened V by 1 base and J by 9 bases, and 7 bases separated the two germline ends. Germline V CDR1 and CDR2: SEHNR, FQNEAQ (reference sequence). The CDR3 is 12 amino acids. CDR3 region: CASSLDGGEQFF. The CDR3 DNA follows: TGTGCCAGCAGCTTAGATGGGGGTGAGCAGTTCTTC.

This clonotype was counted at least ten times. The J gene is TRBJ2-5, the V gene TRBV18; D not certain. Germline V gene data show CDR1 as KGHSH and CDR2 as LQKENI. This CDR3 is built from 13 residues. V was clipped by 0 bases and J by 2 bases, with 4 bases between them. The CDR3 region is CASSPPGQETQYF. CDR3 bases: TGTGCCAGCTCACCACCAGGACAAGAGACCCAGTACTTC.

This clonotype was counted many times. The rearrangement uses TRBV6-1 and TRBJ2-6; TRBD1 or TRBD2 may be the D gene (5 bases each). The CDR3 runs 17 residues. Looked up from germline, CDR1 is MNHNS and CDR2 is SASEGT. Between the trimmed V and J ends, which lost 7 bases and 0 bases, there was a span of 16 bases. The CDR3 reads CASTDRGVYSGANVLTF. CDR3 sequence (DNA): TGTGCCAGCACCGATCGGGGCGTTTACTCTGGGGCCAACGTCCTGACTTTC.

Ten or more counts support this clonotype. The chain combines TRBV4-2 with TRBJ2-5, with D uncertain. This CDR3 has 14 amino acids. In germline, CDR1 is LGHNA, CDR2 YNFKEQ. Trimming removed 0 bases from V and 1 base from J, with 6 bases in between. The CDR3 DNA sequence: TGTGCCAGCAGCCAAGAAGTGACCCAAGAGACCCAGTACTTC. Translating it yields CASSQEVTQETQYF.

This clonotype was seen at least ten times. The rearrangement links TRBV6-6 to TRBJ2-7; TRBD1 matches at 7 bases. This CDR3 comprises 12 residues. J was trimmed by 3 bases and V by 6 bases; bases with no gene match: 2. The germline V gene encodes CDR1 MNHNY and CDR2 SVGAGI (reference sequence). The CDR3 DNA follows: TGTGCCAGCAGCCCAGGGGGCTACGAGCAGTACGTC. It specifies CASSPGGYEQYV.

V and J are TRBV28 and TRBJ2-7, with D uncertain. The CDR3 covers 10 residues. V lost 8 bases and J 4 bases, leaving 6 bases between the germline ends. Looked up from germline, CDR1 is MDHEN and CDR2 is SYDVKM. The CDR3 DNA follows: TGTGCCAGCGGCAATTACGAGCAGTACGTC. Protein sequence: CASGNYEQYV.

This clonotype was picked up many times. The chain has TRBV4-3 and TRBJ2-7, with D tentatively TRBD1 or TRBD2 (6 bases each). This CDR3 is built from 15 residues. Trimming took off 1 base at V and 4 bases at J, with 14 bases between the two ends. The germline gives CDR1 LGHNA, CDR2 YSLEER. CDR3: CASSQVEGGGYEQYF. Here the CDR3 DNA reads TGCGCCAGCAGCCAAGTCGAGGGGGGCGGGTACGAGCAGTACTTC.

This clonotype was seen repeatedly, ten times or more. The gene calls are TRBV11-2 and TRBJ2-4; 12 nucleotides agree with TRBD1. CDR1 SGHAT and CDR2 FQNNGV come from the germline V gene. V lost 1 base, J lost 0 bases, and 4 bases stayed unmatched. The CDR3 spans 18 residues. The CDR3 sequence is CASSLVGTGGLAKNIQYF. CDR3 DNA sequence: TGTGCCAGCAGCTTAGTTGGGACAGGGGGCTTAGCCAAAAACATTCAGTACTTC.

The chain is built from TRBV5-1 and TRBJ1-2; TRBD1 is a possible D gene (6 bases). V was pared by 4 bases and J by 4 bases, with 14 bases between. The CDR3 is made up of 14 amino acids. Germline V lookup: CDR1 SGHRS, CDR2 YFSETQ. This CDR3 is CASSADRSFYGYTF. CDR3 sequence (DNA): TGCGCCAGCAGCGCCGACAGGAGTTTCTATGGCTACACCTTC.

In its sample, this clonotype was seen many times. The V gene is TRBV3-1, the J gene TRBJ2-3, with a tentative D call TRBD2 (5 bases). Germline lookup yields CDR1 LGHDT and CDR2 YNNKEL (reference sequence). The CDR3 loop spans 14 amino acids. Trimming pared 11 bases from V and 4 bases from J, leaving 19 bases between. This CDR3 reads CASQKTLGADTQYF. In nucleotides, the CDR3 is TGTGCCTCGCAGAAAACTCTCGGGGCAGATACGCAGTATTTT.

This clonotype was counted ten times or more. The V and J genes are TRBV18 and TRBJ2-2; D may correspond to TRBD1 or TRBD2 (5 bases each). Germline lookup yields CDR1 KGHSH and CDR2 LQKENI. This CDR3 is built from 15 residues. V was cut by 1 base and J by 5 bases, with 11 bases left in between. The CDR3 sequence is CASSPLDYRTGELFF. The CDR3 bases are TGTGCCAGCTCACCACTCGACTACAGGACCGGGGAGCTGTTTTTT. The full variable domain, rest sourced from reference TRBV18 and TRBJ2-2, is NAGVMQNPRHLVRRRGQEARLRCSPMKGHSHVYWYRQLPEEGLKFMVYLQKENIIDESGMPKERFSAEFPKEGPSILRIQQVVRGDSAAYFCASSPLDYRTGELFFGEGSRLTVL.

This clonotype was detected a few times. The CDR3 DNA reads as TGTGCCTGGAGCGAAAGGGGGTCTCAGCCCCAGCATTTT. Its translation is CAWSERGSQPQHF. V and J are TRBV30 and TRBJ1-5, with D perhaps TRBD1 (6 bases). CDR1 is GTSNPN and CDR2 is SVGIG in the germline V gene (reference sequence). This CDR3 has 13 residues. Trimming pared 3 bases from V and 6 bases from J, leaving 12 bases between.

This clonotype has more than one count but fewer than ten. The chain uses TRBV21-1 and TRBJ1-6; the D call in the table, TRBD1, was not verified against the DNA. TRBV21-1 constitutes a pseudogene. CDR3 length: 16 residues. The CDR3 DNA reads as TGTGCCAGCAGCAAAGCGGCCAGGGGATCGGATTCACCCCTCCACTTT. Protein product: CASSKAARGSDSPLHF.

A few counts support this clonotype. The V and J genes are TRBV7-2 and TRBJ2-5; 10 bases are shared with TRBD1. Germline V lookup: CDR1 SGHTA, CDR2 FQGNSA. The CDR3 contains 13 residues. V lost 1 base to trimming and J lost 13 bases; unmatched junction nucleotides: 6. The CDR3 spells CASSLGAGQGLYF. In nucleotides, the CDR3 is TGTGCCAGCAGCTTAGGAGCGGGACAGGGGTTGTACTTC.

This clonotype was counted ten times or more. This chain connects TRBV7-6 to TRBJ2-1, with 7 bases aligning to TRBD2. J was trimmed by 2 bases and V by 3 bases; bases with no gene match: 7. Germline CDR1 SGHVS, CDR2 FNYEAQ. This CDR3 is built from 16 residues. The CDR3 DNA reads as TGTGCCAGCAGCTTTGAAAGCGGGGTTACCTACAATGAGCAGTTCTTC. Its translation: CASSFESGVTYNEQFF.

V and J are TRBV20-1 and TRBJ2-2; D remains unclear. Trimming took off 3 bases at V and 4 bases at J, with 18 bases between the two ends. CDR3 size: 16 residues. Germline lookup yields CDR1 DFQATT and CDR2 SNEGSKA (reference sequence). The CDR3 loop reads CSARDPSRFSTGELFF. Here the CDR3 DNA reads TGCAGTGCTAGGGATCCTTCGAGGTTCTCCACCGGGGAGCTGTTTTTT.

This clonotype has a count of ten or more. This chain links TRBV5-1 with TRBJ2-3; D unclear. Germline lookup yields CDR1 SGHRS and CDR2 YFSETQ. Deletions cut 1 base from V and 5 bases from J, with 8 bases between. The CDR3 contains 13 residues. CDR3 in DNA: TGCGCCAGCAGCTTGAATCAATTAGATACGCAGTATTTT. Its protein product is CASSLNQLDTQYF. The full variable domain, in which reference TRBV5-1 and TRBJ2-3 provide the parts outside the CDR3, is KAGVTQTPRYLIKTRGQQVTLSCSPISGHRSVSWYQQTPGQGLQFLFEYFSETQRNKGNFPGRFSGRQFSNSRSEMNVSTLELGDSALYLCASSLNQLDTQYFGPGTRLTVL.

At least ten counts were recorded for this clonotype. The chain joins TRBV6-1 to TRBJ1-1, with a tentative D call TRBD1 (6 bases). Trimming removed 10 bases at V and 3 bases at J, with 15 bases between. CDR1 is MNHNS and CDR2 is SASEGT in the germline V gene. This CDR3 has 13 amino acids. CDR3 sequence reads: CATQTGPDTEAFF. CDR3 coding DNA: TGTGCCACCCAAACAGGGCCGGACACTGAAGCTTTCTTT.

The CDR3 reads CASSPRLRADEQFF. CDR3 bases: TGTGCCAGCAGCCCCCGTCTCAGAGCCGATGAGCAGTTCTTC. The chain carries TRBV5-4 and TRBJ2-1; no definite D call. V gave up 4 bases and J gave up 8 bases, with 16 bases separating them. This CDR3 region has 14 residues. Germline V gene lookup returns CDR1 SGHNT and CDR2 YYREEE (reference sequence).

The chain recombines TRBV5-4 with TRBJ2-3; 9 nucleotides agree with TRBD1. Trimming took 2 bases from V and 1 from J; bases not matched to a gene: 5. CDR3 length: 16 amino acids. Germline V CDR1 and CDR2: SGHNT, YYREEE (reference sequence). This CDR3 is CASSLRTGDRTDTQYF. CDR3 in DNA: TGTGCCAGCAGCTTACGGACAGGGGATCGCACAGATACGCAGTATTTT.

This clonotype was seen only a few times. The J gene is TRBJ1-2, the V gene TRBV6-2 or TRBV6-3; TRBD1 matches 8 bases. This CDR3 is built from 13 residues. Germline loops: CDR1 MNHEY, CDR2 SVGEGT. V was pared by 6 bases and J by 4 bases, with 4 bases of the junction left unmatched. Written as DNA, the CDR3 is TGTGCCAGCAGCCACGGACAGGGCTATGGCTACACCTTC. It specifies CASSHGQGYGYTF.

This clonotype was observed many times. At one of its ends the junction is not consistent with the germline gene, which may arise from a read error. The J gene is TRBJ2-4, the V gene TRBV5-6, with 9 bases that match TRBD2. The length of the CDR3 is 17 residues. CDR1 SGHDT and CDR2 YYEEEE come from the germline V gene. CDR3 coding DNA: TGTGACAGCAGCTTGGGATTAGCGGGGGCTTCCAAAAACATTCAGTACTTC. This gives the protein CDSSLGLAGASKNIQYF. Based on the CDR3 plus reference TRBV5-6 and TRBJ2-4, the full variable domain is DAGVTQSPTHLIKTRGQQVTLRCSPKSGHDTVSWYQQALGQGPQFIFQYYEEEERQRGNFPDRFSGHQFPNYSSELNVNALLLGDSALYLCDSSLGLAGASKNIQYFGAGTRLSVL.

The rearrangement links TRBV5-6 to TRBJ2-5; the match to TRBD2 covers 7 bases. The germline CDR1 and CDR2 sequences are SGHDT and YYEEEE. The CDR3 loop spans 15 amino acids. Trimming took 4 bases from V and 0 from J; bases not matched to a gene: 6. The DNA for the CDR3 is TGTGCCAGCAGCACTGGGGGGGGTTACCAAGAGACCCAGTACTTC. Amino acid sequence: CASSTGGGYQETQYF.

This clonotype was counted a few times. The rearrangement uses TRBV5-1 and TRBJ2-1; maybe TRBD1 (7 bases). The V end lost 6 bases, the J end lost 9 bases, and 19 bases lay between the germline ends. There are 14 residues in the CDR3. Germline V gene lookup returns CDR1 SGHRS and CDR2 YFSETQ. Here the CDR3 reads CASKQTGRSTEQFF. CDR3 sequence (DNA): TGCGCCAGCAAGCAGACAGGGAGGAGCACTGAGCAGTTCTTC.

V and J are TRBV19 and TRBJ2-7, with D hard to call. The V end lost 5 bases, the J end lost 7 bases, and 12 bases lay between the germline ends. The CDR3 spans 12 residues. Germline-derived CDR1 and CDR2 are LNHDA and SQIVND (reference sequence). The CDR3 DNA reads as TGTGCCAGTAGTCGGTCCGACGAGGAGCAGTACTTC. Its translation is CASSRSDEEQYF.

This clonotype has ten or more counts. The gene calls are TRBV7-8 and TRBJ2-7; no clear D gene. This CDR3 spans 15 amino acids. V was trimmed by 4 bases and J by 2 bases, leaving 15 bases between them. Germline V gene data show CDR1 as SGHVS and CDR2 as FQNEAQ. In DNA, the CDR3 is TGTGCCAGCAGCTCCCTTTACCGACGCCCCTACGAGCAGTACTTC. Encoded protein: CASSSLYRRPYEQYF.

This clonotype has just a few counts. V is TRBV7-3 and J is TRBJ2-1; 13 positions match TRBD2. CDR1 is SGHTA, CDR2 FQGTGA, per germline. After removal of 5 bases from V and 7 bases from J, the junction contained 8 bases not matched to a gene. The CDR3 covers 16 residues. Written as DNA, the CDR3 is TGTGCCAGCAGCGAACTAGCGGGGGGGCCCAGGAATGAGCAGTTCTTC. Residues: CASSELAGGPRNEQFF.

This chain links TRBV12-5 with TRBJ2-7; D may be TRBD2 (6 bases). Looked up from germline, CDR1 is LGHNT and CDR2 is FRNRAP. The CDR3 consists of 15 residues. V lost 3 bases to trimming and J lost 4 bases, with 16 bases between them. CDR3 protein: CASGFGGGVTYEQYF. The CDR3 DNA is TGTGCTAGTGGTTTCGGAGGAGGGGTTACGTACGAGCAGTACTTC.

This chain connects TRBV27 to TRBJ1-6; possibly TRBD1 for D (5 bases). CDR1 is MNHEY, CDR2 SMNVEV, per germline (reference sequence). CDR3 length equals 15 residues. V was trimmed by 3 bases and J by 8 bases, leaving 14 bases between them. The CDR3 spells CASSFGRVKDSPLHF. Here the CDR3 DNA reads TGTGCCAGCAGTTTTGGCAGGGTGAAGGATTCACCCCTCCACTTT.

The chain links TRBV11-1 to TRBJ1-6; 10 bases are shared with TRBD1. The CDR3 consists of 16 residues. Germline V lookup: CDR1 SGHAT, CDR2 FQDESV (reference sequence). After removal of 5 bases from V and 7 bases from J, the junction contained 8 bases not matched to a gene. CDR3 protein: CASSPSDRGRNSPLHF. The CDR3 DNA follows: TGTGCCAGCAGCCCCTCGGACAGGGGGAGGAATTCACCCCTCCACTTT.